This is a list of T cell receptor beta chains from one sample in a study of identical twins. TCRdb re-called the 5' RACE reads with MiXCR, one entry per CDR3 protein. The sample shows some 790,000 distinct CDR3 sequences, 18% of them seen only once. This same sample was also taken into another study, of T cells expressing NK-cell markers.

Specimen: PBMCs. The source is a woman between 18 and 29 years old in good health. Each CDR3 is given with its conserved first and last residue. The D gene is left open where the match is weak. For some rows the clone size is stated as once, few or many, or as a class when expanded; others skip it.

size,J,D,V,DNA,CDR3
-,TRBJ2-5,TRBD1,TRBV10-2,TGCGCCACCCGGGACAGGGACCAAGAGACCCAGTACTTC,CATRDRDQETQYF
many,TRBJ1-2,TRBD1,TRBV12-3/TRBV12-4,TGTGCCAGCAGTTTGGACAGGACTTATGGCTACACCTTC,CASSLDRTYGYTF
few,TRBJ2-4,-,TRBV5-6,TGTGCCAGCAGCCAGGTGGAGGGTAACGCCAAAAACATTCAGTACTTC,CASSQVEGNAKNIQYF
few,TRBJ2-7,-,TRBV20-1,TGCAGTGCTAGGCGGAGGCCGGACCACGAGCAGTACTTC,CSARRRPDHEQYF
few,TRBJ2-2,-,TRBV6-5,TGTGCCAGCAGTTTACCGGGGGCGCGTGGGGAGCTGTTTTTT,CASSLPGARGELFF
-,TRBJ2-7,-,TRBV30,TGTGCCTGGAGTGTAGGGGGGCTCTCCTACGAGCAGTACTTC,CAWSVGGLSYEQYF
once,TRBJ2-7,-,TRBV7-9,TGTGCCAGCAGCTTAAGTGGTCTCCGGCAAGGGGAGCAGTACTTC,CASSLSGLRQGEQYF
few,TRBJ2-3,-,TRBV27,TGTGCCAGCAGCCCTAATCCTTCCCCAACGACAGATACGCAGTATTTT,CASSPNPSPTTDTQYF
-,TRBJ1-2,-,TRBV7-9,TGTGCCAGCAGCTTAGGAGGGACGGATTATGGCTACACCTTC,CASSLGGTDYGYTF
-,TRBJ2-7,-,TRBV30,TGTGCCACTGGAGAGCGCTACGAGCAGTACTTC,CATGERYEQYF
few,TRBJ2-7,-,TRBV3-1,TGTGCCAGCAGCGGAGGAGGCAGTTTAACTGACTACTACGAGCAGTACTTC,CASSGGGSLTDYYEQYF
many,TRBJ2-5,-,TRBV20-1,TGCAGTGCTCGGGGAGGGGGCCCCCAGTACTTC,CSARGGGPQYF
-,TRBJ2-3,TRBD1,TRBV5-1,TGCGCCAGCAGCCGGGGACAGGGTGGAGCAGATACGCAGTATTTT,CASSRGQGGADTQYF
-,TRBJ2-5,TRBD1,TRBV7-3,TGTGCCAGCAGCTTAGGACAGGCTGGAGAGACCCAGTACTTC,CASSLGQAGETQYF
-,TRBJ1-2,-,TRBV12-3/TRBV12-4,TGTGCCAGCAGTCCCTTTTCTTACTATGGCTACACCTTC,CASSPFSYYGYTF
many,TRBJ1-6,TRBD1,TRBV20-1,TGCAGTGCTAGAGATCGGGACAGGGGCAATTCACCCCTCCACTTT,CSARDRDRGNSPLHF
-,TRBJ2-7,TRBD2,TRBV20-1,TGCAGTGCCGCGGGGCTAGCGGGCTCCTACGAGCAGTACTTC,CSAAGLAGSYEQYF
few,TRBJ2-5,TRBD1,TRBV27,TGTGCCAGCAGTCGCAGTCCCAGGGGGCGCGAAGAGACCCAGTACTTC,CASSRSPRGREETQYF
-,TRBJ1-6,-,TRBV12-3/TRBV12-4,TGTGCCAGCAGTTTAGAGTGGGGGGGCGATTCACCCCTCCACTTT,CASSLEWGGDSPLHF
-,TRBJ2-4,-,TRBV20-1,TGCAGTGCTAGAGACCCCGGGGACATTCAGTACTTC,CSARDPGDIQYF
-,TRBJ2-1,TRBD2,TRBV5-1,TGCGCCAGCACCGGACTAGCGGGGCCTAATGAGCAGTTCTTC,CASTGLAGPNEQFF
few,TRBJ2-1,TRBD2,TRBV5-1,TGCGCCAGCAGCTTGGGGCTAGCGGGGGGATATTACAATGAGCAGTTCTTC,CASSLGLAGGYYNEQFF
-,TRBJ1-2,-,TRBV6-1,TGTGCCAGCAGTGAAGGTGGCACTAACTATGGCTACACCTTC,CASSEGGTNYGYTF
-,TRBJ2-1,TRBD2,TRBV20-1,TGCAGTGTTGAACTGCGGACTAGCGGGAGAGGCGCCTACAATGAGCAGTTCTTC,CSVELRTSGRGAYNEQFF
-,TRBJ2-1,TRBD2,TRBV5-5,TGTGCCAGCAGCCCCCGCGGACTAGCGCCTAATGAGCAGTTCTTC,CASSPRGLAPNEQFF
many,TRBJ2-2,TRBD1,TRBV12-3/TRBV12-4,TGTGCCAGCAGCCCGCCGGGACAGGACACCGGGGAGCTGTTTTTT,CASSPPGQDTGELFF
-,TRBJ2-5,TRBD2,TRBV20-1,TGCAGTGCTAGTCTCCGGGAGGCCCACCAGTACTTC,CSASLREAHQYF
few,TRBJ2-1,-,TRBV6-1,TGTGCCAGCAGCATACAGGGACGGGCGATTGAGCAGTTCTTC,CASSIQGRAIEQFF
many,TRBJ1-1,TRBD1,TRBV27,TGTGCCAGCAGTTTCCTCACAGGGGCCCCTATCAAGGGAGCTTTCTTT,CASSFLTGAPIKGAFF
few,TRBJ1-6,-,TRBV12-3/TRBV12-4,TGTGCCAGCAGGCAAAGGTGGACAAGCACCCCCCCACCCCTCCACTTT,CASRQRWTSTPPPLHF
few,TRBJ2-1,-,TRBV14,TGTGCCAGCAGCCAAGTTCCGGGAACGTCCTACAATGAGCAGTTCTTC,CASSQVPGTSYNEQFF
many,TRBJ1-2,-,TRBV12-3/TRBV12-4,TGTGCCAGCAGTTTAGTAGGTTACTATGGCTACACCTTC,CASSLVGYYGYTF
few,TRBJ2-3,-,TRBV7-2,TGTGCCAGCAGCTTACTTATCACAGATACGCAGTATTTT,CASSLLITDTQYF
-,TRBJ2-5,-,TRBV7-9,TGTGCCAGCTCGGCGAGGGAGCCTGCGTTAACCCAGTACTTC,CASSAREPALTQYF
many,TRBJ2-1,-,TRBV12-3/TRBV12-4,TGTGCCAGCAGTGGTCGGGGCTGGGGTGAGCAGTTCTTC,CASSGRGWGEQFF
few,TRBJ2-1,TRBD2,TRBV20-1,TGCAGTGCTACTAGCGGGAGAGGGGAGCAGTTCTTC,CSATSGRGEQFF
-,TRBJ2-2,TRBD1,TRBV7-2,TGTGCCAGCAGCGGGAGGACAGGGGCGGGGGACACCGGGGAGCTGTTTTTT,CASSGRTGAGDTGELFF
-,TRBJ2-3,-,TRBV11-2,TGTGCCAGCAGCTTCCCCGAGACAGGTTTAATTGACCCAGATACGCAGTATTTT,CASSFPETGLIDPDTQYF
-,TRBJ2-3,-,TRBV6-5,TGTGCCAGCAGTTATGGAGTTTGGTCAGATACGCAGTATTTT,CASSYGVWSDTQYF
-,TRBJ2-1,TRBD1,TRBV24-1,TGTGCCACCAGTGATAGGGGGCTAGGTTACAATGAGCAGTTCTTC,CATSDRGLGYNEQFF
few,TRBJ2-1,-,TRBV5-1,TGCGCCAGCAGCTTGTTCGGGGGCGACTACAATGAGCAGTTCTTC,CASSLFGGDYNEQFF
-,TRBJ1-1,-,TRBV28,TGTGCCAGCAGTTTAGTAGGGACACCTAGGAACACTGAAGCTTTCTTT,CASSLVGTPRNTEAFF
-,TRBJ1-5,-,TRBV30,TGTGCCTGGGCTACAGGAAGGGGCGGCCAGCCCCAGCATTTT,CAWATGRGGQPQHF
-,TRBJ2-2,-,TRBV30,TGTGCCTGGAGACAGTCGAACACCGGGGAGCTGTTTTTT,CAWRQSNTGELFF
-,TRBJ2-7,-,TRBV5-5,TGTGCCAGCAGCCCGAGCTACGGATTCTACGAGCAGTACTTC,CASSPSYGFYEQYF
many,TRBJ2-1,TRBD2,TRBV5-1,TGTGCCAGCAGCTTAGGTAGCGGGGCATACAATGAGCAGTTCTTC,CASSLGSGAYNEQFF
-,TRBJ2-2,TRBD1,TRBV20-1,TGCAGTGCTAAGACAGGGGGCGAGGACACCGGGGAGCTGTTTTTT,CSAKTGGEDTGELFF
-,TRBJ2-2,TRBD2,TRBV20-1,TGCAGTGCTAGAGATGCCGGGGGGGCAGCCGGGGAGCTGTTTTTT,CSARDAGGAAGELFF
few,TRBJ2-5,-,TRBV7-2,TGTGCCAGCAGCTTATTAGGGAAAGAGACCCAGTACTTC,CASSLLGKETQYF
-,TRBJ2-1,-,TRBV29-1,TGCAGCGTTGAAGATCGGAGGGGGGCAGGAGGAAATGAGCAGTTCTTC,CSVEDRRGAGGNEQFF
-,TRBJ2-7,-,TRBV25-1,TGTGCCAGCAGTGAATTCGGAGGGTACGAGCAGTACTTC,CASSEFGGYEQYF
few,TRBJ2-1,-,TRBV12-3/TRBV12-4,TGTGCCAGCAGTACGAGCAATGAGCAGTTCTTC,CASSTSNEQFF
-,TRBJ2-1,TRBD2,TRBV13,TGTGCCAGCAGCTCTAGGTGGACTAGCTCCTACAATGAGCAGTTCTTC,CASSSRWTSSYNEQFF
-,TRBJ1-1,TRBD1,TRBV20-1,TGCAGTGCACCCAACAGGGGCACTGAAGCTTTCTTT,CSAPNRGTEAFF
few,TRBJ2-5,TRBD2,TRBV7-9,TGTGCCAGCAGCTTCGCTAGGACTAGCAGGAAAGAGACCCAGTACTTC,CASSFARTSRKETQYF
few,TRBJ2-5,TRBD1,TRBV20-1,TGCAGTGCTACCGACAGGGTGATACAAGAGACCCAGTACTTC,CSATDRVIQETQYF